The entry below gives a single T cell receptor (beta chain) sequence along with its context. The sample holds one count of this clone. The target of this receptor is not known. No qualities accompany the bases; no much larger clone lies one base away. The data belong to a study of blood T cell repertoires in COVID-19 (TCRdb year 2020). Study-level background: Samples from collaborators originated in the United States, Italy and Spain and spanned both the acute and convalescent phases of COVID-19. The prospective study material was composed of cDNA or gDNA derived from T cells, B-cell-depleted T cells, or PBMCs. Deeply sampled blood TCRbeta repertoires from subjects exposed to, actively infected with, or recovered from COVID-19 were included in the dataset. The repertoires were made available in a free public database intended to serve as a resource for research on the immune response to SARS-CoV-2. Samples came from the ongoing ImmuneRACE study (first 160 participants) plus 1,254 subjects from 6 global collaborators. Sample metadata almost always included a de-identified subject ID, COVID-19 status, age in years and sex. Where available, HLA class I and class II types were taken from metadata supplied by the sample provider and were not determined by assay-based typing.

General study outcomes and caveats: The quantity of clinical and demographic metadata differed by source and by participant and was supplied without curation.

Including cysteine and phenylalanine, the CDR3 has 16 amino acids. This entry keeps only the CDR3 DNA: 48 bases, framed from base 1. Deletion took 2 bases off V and 7 bases off J, with a span of 17 bases between the germline ends. The germline V gene sets CDR1 to SGHVS and CDR2 to FNYEAQ. TCRbeta CDR3 regions were amplified from genomic DNA using the immunoSEQ Assay, a bias-controlled multiplex PCR. In the source study's methods: Nucleated cell counts per sample were estimated from amplification of reference gene primers within the assay. To quantify the absolute abundance of each unique TCRbeta CDR3 rearrangement, sequence reads were collapsed and filtered. For each sample, productive Simpson clonality was calculated as the square root of Simpson's diversity index across productive rearrangements. Held by TCRdb, this immuneACCESS table contains in-frame sequences only and omits some clones. Under half of the omission traces to an unresolved V gene where checked; the cause of the rest is unknown. D and trimming were read from the DNA, whereas the V and J calls and clone size are those reported in that table. This sample comprises some 120,000 clones, 80% of them detected only once. The ten largest clones represent 20% to 25% of the sample.

The collaborating institutions used their own protocols to collect whole blood in K2EDTA tubes. For TCRbeta analysis, collaborators shipped samples as frozen whole blood, isolated PBMCs, or DNA extracted from either of those sample types. The sequence was obtained from a human donor in a cohort sampled during active COVID-19. Sequencing used peripheral blood. This chain is built from TRBV7-6 and TRBJ1-4; TRBD1 could be the D gene, as 5 bases match. This receptor has the CDR3 CASSLTPTAQGEKLFF. The DNA reads TGTGCCAGCAGCTTAACGCCGACAGCCCAGGGTGAAAAACTGTTTTTT.